This paragraph reports one TCR beta chain. Its antigen is unidentified. Being one base from a much bigger clone, this may be a read error. The source of the sample is a study of T-cell memory formation after mild COVID-19. Germline V gives CDR1 MNHEY, CDR2 SMNVEV (reference sequence). This CDR3 spans 15 amino acids. TCRdb processed the 5' RACE reads anew with MiXCR; each CDR3 protein has one entry. The data show 120,000 to 150,000 distinct CDR3 sequences, with over 6% seen just once and just over 2% held by the top ten. Study results and caveats: Day 15 to 85 contracting clones showed balanced CD4/CD8; later expanders leaned CD4+. Cross-reactive memory seemingly joined, as some responding clones were found in pre-infection memory. Second-wave clones peaking on day 37 lacked confirmed SARS-CoV-2 specificity. CD8+ contracting clones occupied EMRA, while CD4+ ones occupied mainly CM and EM.

This rearrangement joins TRBV27 to TRBJ1-4; D remains unclear. Sequenced input: PBMCs or a T cell subset sorted from them (not recorded which). The TCR sequence derives from an adult woman who had mild COVID-19 (a few samples of this study predate the infection). Cell type and time point are not known. The CDR3, as DNA: TGTGCCAGCAGATTATACGGGCCGACTTCTCAAAAACTGTTTTTT. Residues: CASRLYGPTSQKLFF.